These 23 T cell receptor beta chains originate from one sample sequenced in a study of blood T cell repertoires in COVID-19. Profiling relied on immunoSEQ multiplex PCR, and the TCRdb table lists in-frame clones only, not all of them. Among about 350,000 clones listed, roughly 87% were seen once. Sequences were obtained from peripheral blood. The receptors were sampled from a woman aged 60 to 75 with COVID-19, enrolled during active disease.

The chain combines TRBV29-1 with TRBJ1-2; unclear D gene. Germline values: CDR1 SQVTM, CDR2 ANQGSEA. Trimming took 4 bases from V and 4 from J, leaving 13 bases between them. The CDR3 consists of 13 residues. The chain's CDR3 is CSVVYRGTYGYTF. The CDR3 DNA reads as TGCAGCGTTGTTTATCGGGGAACCTATGGCTACACCTTC.

The chain uses TRBV11-2 and TRBJ2-5, with 8 bases fitting TRBD1. The V gene end was trimmed by 1 base and the J gene end by 5 bases; junction bases not matched to a gene: 15. The germline V gene has CDR1 SGHAT and CDR2 FQNNGV. The CDR3 sequence is 18 residues long. The CDR3 sequence is CASSLGGPRQGRGETQYF. The CDR3 nucleotides are TGTGCCAGCAGCTTAGGAGGTCCGAGACAGGGGAGAGGGGAGACCCAGTACTTC.

The CDR3 coding sequence is TGCGCCAGCAGTCGACCGGGACAGGGATCCTCTGGAAACACCATATATTTT. Protein sequence: CASSRPGQGSSGNTIYF. The chain employs TRBV23-1 and TRBJ1-3; 9 bases line up with TRBD1. TRBV23-1 is an ORF; its function is uncertain. V dropped 4 bases and J dropped 0; count of bases not matched to a gene: 7. The CDR3 runs to 17 residues.

As to this clone: In the same sample, other DNA sequences code for this CDR3. The rearrangement links TRBV5-1 to TRBJ1-1; weak D call: TRBD1 (6 bases). V lost 3 bases to trimming and J lost 1 base, with 7 bases between them. Germline values: CDR1 SGHRS, CDR2 YFSETQ. The length of the CDR3 is 13 residues. CDR3 protein: CASSYRENTEAFF. CDR3 coding DNA: TGCGCCAGCAGCTACAGGGAGAACACTGAAGCTTTCTTT.

The chain is built from TRBV5-1 and TRBJ2-7; D perhaps matches TRBD1 (6 bases). The germline V and J ends were trimmed by 0 bases and 4 bases, with 14 bases remaining between them. The CDR3 is made up of 15 amino acids. Germline assignment: CDR1 SGHRS and CDR2 YFSETQ. The CDR3 protein is CASSLAAGTTYEQYF. The CDR3 coding sequence is TGCGCCAGCAGCTTGGCCGCAGGGACAACATACGAGCAGTACTTC.

V usage is TRBV24-1 and J usage is TRBJ2-5; TRBD1 matches 7 bases. The germline V gene has CDR1 KGHDR and CDR2 SFDVKD. The CDR3 loop spans 16 amino acids. V gave up 5 bases and J gave up 5 bases; unmatched junction bases: 13. CDR3 amino acids: CATSGPSGGRGETQYF. The CDR3 DNA sequence: TGTGCCACCAGTGGGCCTTCAGGGGGTCGTGGGGAGACCCAGTACTTC.

The V call is TRBV19, the J call TRBJ1-2; D unclear. CDR1 and CDR2 (germline): LNHDA, SQIVND (reference sequence). The CDR3 has 14 amino acids. V was pared by 7 bases and J by 0 bases, with 12 bases between. The CDR3, as DNA: TGTGCCAGTAATGTCATAGCGACTAACTATGGCTACACCTTC. Translating gives CASNVIATNYGYTF.

This chain connects TRBV15 to TRBJ1-1; D gene ambiguous. The germline gives CDR1 LNHNV, CDR2 YYDKDF (reference sequence). V lost 5 bases and J 11 bases, leaving 18 bases between the germline ends. The CDR3 loop spans 13 amino acids. The CDR3 sequence: CATSSLGGLAAFF. CDR3 DNA sequence: TGTGCCACCAGCTCCCTGGGAGGATTGGCCGCTTTCTTT. Supplemented by reference TRBV15 and TRBJ1-1, the full variable domain reads DAMVIQNPRYQVTQFGKPVTLSCSQTLNHNVMYWYQQKSSQAPKLLFHYYDKDFNNEADTPDNFQSRRPNTSFCFLDIRSPGLGDTAMYLCATSSLGGLAAFFGQGTRLTVV.

The genes are TRBV27 and TRBJ1-2, with 8 bases aligning to TRBD1. CDR1 and CDR2 (germline): MNHEY, SMNVEV (reference sequence). The V segment lost 5 bases and the J segment 3 bases; nucleotides outside the gene matches: 5. The CDR3 consists of 14 residues. The CDR3 bases are TGTGCCAGCAGTCAGCCAGGGGGCTACTATGGCTACACCTTC. Translation: CASSQPGGYYGYTF.

The rearrangement links TRBV5-3 to TRBJ2-4; no reliable D call. TRBV5-3 is noted as an ORF with a role that remains uncertain. With 4 bases removed from V and 0 bases from J, the gap between germline ends came to 20 bases. The CDR3 totals 18 residues. Written as DNA, the CDR3 is TGTGCCAGAAGCCCGACATGGGTCCGTTTCCAAGCCAAAAACATTCAGTACTTC. It codes for CARSPTWVRFQAKNIQYF.

J is TRBJ1-6 and V is TRBV4-1; D unclear. This CDR3 contains 15 residues. Trimming removed 1 base at V and 9 bases at J, with 13 bases between. The germline V gene encodes CDR1 MGHRA and CDR2 YSYEKL. CDR3 DNA: TGCGCCAGCAGCCAAGGGTCGGGGAAAGGTTCACCCCTCCACTTT. Protein product: CASSQGSGKGSPLHF.

The rearrangement joins TRBV19 to TRBJ1-5; tentatively, D is TRBD1 (5 bases). The CDR3 has 12 residues. The germline V gene encodes CDR1 LNHDA and CDR2 SQIVND (reference sequence). V gave up 7 bases and J gave up 6 bases, with 10 bases separating them. The CDR3 nucleotides read TGTGCCAGTACCTGGGGGGGTCAGCCCCAGCATTTT. Its protein is CASTWGGQPQHF.

This chain links TRBV9 with TRBJ1-6; D remains unclear. V lost 2 bases and J 7 bases, leaving 10 bases between the germline ends. Germline CDR1 SGDLS, CDR2 YYNGEE. The CDR3 extends over 14 amino acids. The CDR3 DNA sequence: TGTGCCAGCAGCGTTCAGGCCCAGAATTCACCCCTCCACTTT. Residues: CASSVQAQNSPLHF.

J is TRBJ1-1 and V is TRBV6-5; possible D gene TRBD1, 5 bases. Germline V gene lookup returns CDR1 MNHEY and CDR2 SVGAGI. CDR3 length: 14 residues. The V end was cut by 7 bases, the J end by 3 bases, with 15 bases between. The CDR3 DNA follows: TGTGCCAGCATGTCCCCGTGGGGGGACACTGAAGCTTTCTTT. It specifies CASMSPWGDTEAFF.

The chain's CDR3 is CASSKRAQETQYF. CDR3 nucleotides: TGTGCCAGCAGTAAGCGAGCACAAGAGACCCAGTACTTC. The rearrangement links TRBV6-2 or TRBV6-3 to TRBJ2-5; D is undetermined. The CDR3 spans 13 residues. Germline loops: CDR1 MNHEY, CDR2 SVGEGT. V lost 5 bases and J lost 2, with 9 bases in between.

The CDR3 loop is CAIRSGTSGGVETQYF. DNA of the CDR3: TGTGCCATCAGATCCGGGACTAGCGGGGGGGTCGAGACCCAGTACTTC. The chain couples TRBV10-3 to TRBJ2-5; TRBD2 aligns across 16 bases. Looked up from germline, CDR1 is ENHRY and CDR2 is SYGVKD. The CDR3 covers 16 residues. The junction had 6 bases not matched to a gene; V was cut back by 6 bases and J by 5 bases.

As regards this clone: At one end, the junction sequence differs from germline, possibly due to a read error. The chain employs TRBV10-3 and TRBJ1-1; 10 bases are a match to TRBD1. This CDR3 is built from 13 residues. Germline V lookup: CDR1 ENHRY, CDR2 SYGVKD. For the CDR3, the DNA is TGTGCCACCAGTGGGACAGGGGTGGCTGAAGCTTTCTTT. It encodes CATSGTGVAEAFF.

V usage is TRBV3-1 (or the pseudogene TRBV3-2) and J usage is TRBJ2-3; 12 bases are a match to TRBD2. CDR3 length: 15 residues. Germline CDR1 and CDR2: LGHDT and YNNKEL (reference sequence). Unmatched junction bases numbered 3, after V lost 6 bases and J lost 2 bases. CDR3 in amino acids: CASRRLAGDTDTQYF. The DNA for the CDR3 is TGTGCCAGCAGGAGACTAGCGGGGGACACAGATACGCAGTATTTT.

V is TRBV5-6 and J is TRBJ1-6; D may be TRBD1 (6 bases). CDR3 size: 16 residues. Germline V gives CDR1 SGHDT, CDR2 YYEEEE. V was trimmed by 1 base and J by 6 bases, leaving 14 bases between them. As DNA, the CDR3 is TGTGCCAGCAGCTTGTCTCTCGGACAGATTAATTCACCCCTCCACTTT. This translates into CASSLSLGQINSPLHF.

This clone was counted between two and nine times. The CDR3 is CASTRQGFSPLHF. CDR3 nucleotides: TGTGCCAGCACTAGACAGGGATTTTCACCCCTCCACTTT. The rearrangement uses TRBV2 and TRBJ1-6, with 7 bases fitting TRBD1. Germline CDR1 reads SNHLY; CDR2 reads FYNNEI. V shed 7 bases, J shed 9 bases, and the junction held 6 bases outside the gene matches. The CDR3 sequence is 13 residues long.

This chain joins TRBV4-1 and TRBJ1-2; D unresolved. Germline loops: CDR1 MGHRA, CDR2 YSYEKL. With 0 bases removed from V and 8 bases from J, the gap between germline ends came to 22 bases. The CDR3 has 17 residues. The CDR3 reads CASSQDEVAPIHPGYTF. The DNA for the CDR3 is TGCGCCAGCAGCCAAGATGAGGTGGCACCCATACATCCGGGCTACACCTTC.

The gene calls are TRBV25-1 and TRBJ2-7; D is possibly TRBD1 (6 bases). The germline V and J ends were trimmed by 3 bases and 6 bases, with 12 bases remaining between them. The CDR3 length is 13 residues. Germline V gene data show CDR1 as MGHDK and CDR2 as SYGVNS. This CDR3 is CASSDRGISEQYF. The CDR3 DNA sequence: TGTGCCAGCAGTGACAGGGGTATCAGCGAGCAGTACTTC.

The rearrangement links TRBV2 to TRBJ1-4; 8 positions match TRBD1. Trimming took 7 bases from V and 2 from J; bases not matched to a gene: 9. Germline assignment: CDR1 SNHLY and CDR2 FYNNEI. This CDR3 contains 16 residues. The CDR3 is CASTQPRTGTNEKLFF. In DNA form, the CDR3 reads TGTGCCAGCACCCAACCCCGGACAGGGACTAATGAAAAACTGTTTTTT.